This TCR beta chain was profiled in a study of cytomegalovirus exposure and HLA in healthy donors listed by TCRdb under 2017. In terms of the full investigation: According to an earlier analysis of 550 to 750 of the donors, about 179 million T cells yielded some 120 million unique TCR beta sequences and 250 to 350 Gb of sequence data. Donor age, sex, ethnicity and CMV serostatus were compiled alongside the repertoire data. The number of typed donors differed by locus: roughly 629-640 for A, B, C, DRB1 and DQB1; 522 for DQA1; approximately 610 for DPA1; and about 470 for DPB1. In the later analysis, no new phenotypic data were used to find candidate immune exposures; instead, reliance was placed on TCR beta sequences and their occurrence across donors. The genetic ancestry cluster associated with self-reported Caucasian donors included over 65% of the roughly 400 genotyped donors. An earlier analysis of about 600 of the donors used high-throughput TCR beta sequencing to judge whether each TCR beta V gene segment behaved as functional or pseudogenic. On average, around 200,000 unique TCR beta nucleotide sequences were sequenced per donor among 398 genotyped donors of the cohort, with roughly 18% of those sequences being non-productive. Because of strong linkage in the cohort, roughly five DR-DQ haplotypes were treated as single units for association and clustering. About 300 gigabases of sequencing data and 70 million to 85 million unique TCR sequences were included in an early release covering about 700 HLA-typed donors. High-throughput TCR immunosequencing, statistical association of individual TCRs with disease status, and machine learning were combined to predict cytomegalovirus infection status. All discovery cohort repertoires had been generated on a single sequencing platform. Both class I and class II loci were covered by HLA typing, at four-digit resolution. A later analysis re-examined previously published TCR beta repertoires from around 670 donors and added high-resolution HLA genotyping to investigate patterns of TCR occurrence. The study aimed to test whether cataloging public T cell receptors could reveal signatures of past pathogen exposure. A later genetic analysis used genome-wide SNP genotypes for about three fifths of the 666 donors, treating that subset as a discovery cohort. The T cell repertoires of about 700 subjects were profiled by immunosequencing and related to cytomegalovirus serostatus. Along with the 666-subject first cohort, a separate validation cohort of over 90 different subjects was used.

The cohort was made up of about 670 healthy bone marrow donors. At the time of sampling, every cohort member was nominally healthy, though immune exposures that went unrecorded were likely present. The donor tested CMV seropositive, placing the donor among the 290 or so seropositive members of the cohort. Each donor provided a peripheral blood sample, and peripheral blood mononuclear cells were used for TCR beta sequencing. The Qiagen DNeasy Blood Extraction Kit was used to extract genomic DNA from the blood cell samples. Findings and caveats that apply to the study as a whole: In a later analysis, HLA-associated TCR beta chains were found to be more clonally expanded and to have lower generation probabilities than equally common non-associated chains. CMV serostatus was the only immune exposure information available for the cohort. A further reported finding was that TCR beta sequences accurately predicted the HLA-A and HLA-B alleles for most subjects in the first cohort. The earlier analysis of 450 to 700 of the donors excluded over 15 rarely observed V segments, including chromosome 9 orphons, because counts were too low. A later analysis associated about 16,000 TCR beta sequences with specific HLA alleles at a false discovery rate of 0.05. Linkage disequilibrium might explain the correlated functional status among segregating V segments, but an unknown experimental factor could not be excluded. Some IMGT-functional V segments, including TRBV6-2 and TRBV6-3, could not be distinguished by the 87-base-pair reads and were therefore excluded. Most CMV-associated TCR beta chains appeared to be HLA-restricted in a later analysis, and the HLA associations seemed to be driven largely by CMV exposure. According to a later analysis, parvovirus B19, influenza, CMV and Epstein-Barr virus appeared linked to several top co-occurrence clusters. In a later genetic analysis, a missense DCLRE1C variant was associated with V-gene and J-gene trimming of TCR beta chains, and the association was replicated in an independent cohort. In an earlier analysis of 587 of the donors, most TCR beta V segments appeared in productive rearrangements about 87% or about 30% of the time, broadly matching IMGT annotations. The classifier was reported to diagnose cytomegalovirus status with high specificity and sensitivity in both the original cohort and the validation cohort. While some public TCRs were present in many individuals, most TCR sequences turned up only very rarely across donors. Sequencing depth was assumed to be roughly uniform across donors in the presence/absence analyses, though that assumption may not hold. In vitro tests confirmed that a few of the cytomegalovirus-associated TCR beta chains recognize cytomegalovirus antigens. When HLA alleles, especially DR and DQ, strongly co-occurred, attributing TCR associations to individual alleles was difficult. In this cohort, only TCR beta chains were sequenced, and detectable features were limited by the absence of alpha or paired-chain data. In a later genetic analysis, fewer N-insertions in productive TCRs were reported among donors in an Asian-associated ancestry cluster than the roughly 640-donor mean. The study listed 150 to 200 TCR beta chains as associated with cytomegalovirus. It was suggested by the authors that the approach could potentially be generalized to other disease states and immunological phenotypes. A cluster of highly shared sequence variants was judged likely to represent a technical artifact of the sequencing pipeline. HLA typing was unavailable for some donors at each locus, so association tests used only the typed subset. In a later analysis, the rate of TCR association differed among HLA loci, with DRB1 alleles having the most associated TCRs and HLA-C alleles having the fewest.

Libraries were constructed by the immunoSEQ multiplex PCR assay. The multiplex PCR relied on a mix of 60 forward primers for TCR Vbeta segments and 13 reverse primers for TCR Jbeta segments. The CDR3 region of rearranged TCR beta genes was amplified from genomic DNA with a multiplex PCR assay. On the Illumina HiSeq System, the amplified TCR beta libraries were sequenced as 87-base-pair reads. Per the original workflow: In a later analysis, tens of millions of unique TCR beta chains were counted across the roughly 700 repertoires, and around 10 million of these chains were shared by at least two donors. Raw reads were error-corrected and collapsed into unique sequences by a nearest-neighbor algorithm in which closely related sequences were merged to remove PCR and sequencing errors. V, D and J gene segments were assigned by aligning CDR3 sequences to IMGT reference sequences. For a sequence to be retained, a match of at least six nucleotides was required to both a V gene segment and a J gene segment. Rearrangements were classified as productive when the CDR3 lacked stop codons and remained in frame with V and J, and all other rearrangements were classified as non-productive. Following IMGT convention, CDR3 was defined as the stretch from the second conserved V-encoded cysteine up to the conserved J-encoded phenylalanine. Sequences without an unambiguous match to a single V gene segment were excluded from the earlier analysis of 450 to 750 of the donors. In an earlier analysis of approximately 550 of the donors, V segments were called functional above 56.7% productive rearrangements and were called segregating when the between-donor standard deviation exceeded 5%. A statistical classification framework was built for diagnosing cytomegalovirus status from the catalog of TCR beta chain sequences. In a later analysis, V and J genes were assigned by comparing TCR nucleotide sequences against IMGT/GENE-DB human TR gene sequences. A later analysis assigned CDR3 sequences and most-parsimonious VDJ recombination scenarios with the TCRdist pipeline. In a later analysis, every TCR beta chain was defined by the combination of its CDR3 amino acid sequence and its V-gene family, and reads without a unique V-gene family were dropped. In a later analysis, approximately 640 highly shared, low-generation-probability nucleotide sequences were removed to address suspected cross-contamination and a sequencing artifact. A later analysis calculated a clonal expansion index for each public chain from normalized within-repertoire ranks of inferred template counts. Generation probabilities in a later analysis came from a VDJ recombination model fitted to out-of-frame rearrangements, and those results were checked against IGoR. A later analysis scored TCR-TCR, TCR-HLA and TCR-CMV co-occurrence with hypergeometric tests, applying a repertoire-size bias correction to TCR pairs. False discovery rates were estimated in a later analysis by permuting HLA or CMV assignments 20 times. A later analysis grouped co-occurring TCRs with DBSCAN, adding TCRdist sequence similarity when clustering within HLA-allele-positive subsets. Repertoires with fewer than 30,000 or more than 120,000 public chains, plus five repertoires with anomalous nucleotide sharing, were excluded from co-occurrence clustering. TCRdb limited this immuneACCESS table to in-frame rearrangements with V and J called. A share of clones is missing; checked studies link under half to unresolved V genes, and the rest is unexplained. D and trimming were read from the DNA, whereas the V and J calls and clone size are those reported in that table. For this sample the table gives under 200,000 clones, of which 60% to 80% were detected only once. Roughly 3.7% of the sample is taken by the ten largest.

In the case of this clone: The antigen it binds to is not known. Within one base of it there is no much larger clone, and no base qualities were kept.

From a lookup of the germline V gene, CDR1 and CDR2 are SNHLY and FYNNEI. At the junction V is shortened by 3 bases and J by 6 bases; bases outside the gene matches: 7. Counted from cysteine to phenylalanine, this CDR3 has 15 amino acids. Of all the DNA, just the CDR3 is kept, 45 bases in frame from base 1. The sequence is built from TRBV2 and TRBJ1-5; a stretch of 8 junction bases matches TRBD1. The sequence was collected from a young man in good health and CMV-seropositive. Material for sequencing was PBMCs. The bases read TGTGCCAGCAGTGACACAGGGGGAAATCTTCAGCCCCAGCATTTT. Translated, this is CASSDTGGNLQPQHF.